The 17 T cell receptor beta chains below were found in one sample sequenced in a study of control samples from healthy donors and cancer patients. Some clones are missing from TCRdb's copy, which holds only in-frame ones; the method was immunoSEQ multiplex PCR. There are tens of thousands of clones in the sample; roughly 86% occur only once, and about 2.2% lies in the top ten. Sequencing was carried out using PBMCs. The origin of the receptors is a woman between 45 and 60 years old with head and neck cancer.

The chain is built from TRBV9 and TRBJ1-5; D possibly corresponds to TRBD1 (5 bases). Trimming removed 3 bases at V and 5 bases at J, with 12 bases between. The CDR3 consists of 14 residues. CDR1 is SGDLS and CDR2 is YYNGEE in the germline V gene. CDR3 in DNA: TGTGCCAGCAGCGAGGGGCAGGTCGATCAGCCCCAGCATTTT. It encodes CASSEGQVDQPQHF.

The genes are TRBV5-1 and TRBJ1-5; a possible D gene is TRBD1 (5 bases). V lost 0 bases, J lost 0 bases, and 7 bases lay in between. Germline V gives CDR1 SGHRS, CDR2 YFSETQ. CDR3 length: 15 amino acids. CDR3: CASSLAGSSNQPQHF. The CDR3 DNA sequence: TGCGCCAGCAGCTTGGCAGGGTCTAGCAATCAGCCCCAGCATTTT.

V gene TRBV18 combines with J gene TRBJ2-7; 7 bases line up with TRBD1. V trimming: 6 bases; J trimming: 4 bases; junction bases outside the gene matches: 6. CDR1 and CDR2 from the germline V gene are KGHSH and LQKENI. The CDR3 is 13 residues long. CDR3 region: CASSLDRAYEQYF. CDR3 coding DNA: TGTGCCAGCTCCCTTGACAGGGCTTACGAGCAGTACTTC.

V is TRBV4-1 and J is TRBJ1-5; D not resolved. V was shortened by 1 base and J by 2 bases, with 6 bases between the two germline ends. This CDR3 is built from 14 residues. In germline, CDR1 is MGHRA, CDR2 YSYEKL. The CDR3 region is CASSQGFGNQPQHF. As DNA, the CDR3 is TGCGCCAGCAGCCAAGGGTTCGGCAATCAGCCCCAGCATTTT.

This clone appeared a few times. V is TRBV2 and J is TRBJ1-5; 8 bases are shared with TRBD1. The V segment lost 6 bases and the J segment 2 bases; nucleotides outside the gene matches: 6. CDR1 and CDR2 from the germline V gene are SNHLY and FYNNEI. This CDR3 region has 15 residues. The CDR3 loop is CASRDRVGGNQPQHF. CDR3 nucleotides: TGTGCCAGCAGGGACAGGGTCGGAGGCAATCAGCCCCAGCATTTT.

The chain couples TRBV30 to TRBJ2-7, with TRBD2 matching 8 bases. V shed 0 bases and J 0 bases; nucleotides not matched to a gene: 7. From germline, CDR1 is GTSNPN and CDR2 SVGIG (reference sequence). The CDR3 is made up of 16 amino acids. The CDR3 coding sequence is TGTGCCTGGAGTGTCGGGCTAGCGGGCCTCTCCTACGAGCAGTACTTC. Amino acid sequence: CAWSVGLAGLSYEQYF.

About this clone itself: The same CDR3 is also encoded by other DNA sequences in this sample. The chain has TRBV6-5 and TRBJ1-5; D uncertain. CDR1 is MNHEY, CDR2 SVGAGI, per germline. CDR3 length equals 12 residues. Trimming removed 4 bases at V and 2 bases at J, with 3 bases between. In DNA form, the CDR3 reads TGTGCCAGCAGTTCGGGCAATCAGCCCCAGCATTTT. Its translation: CASSSGNQPQHF.

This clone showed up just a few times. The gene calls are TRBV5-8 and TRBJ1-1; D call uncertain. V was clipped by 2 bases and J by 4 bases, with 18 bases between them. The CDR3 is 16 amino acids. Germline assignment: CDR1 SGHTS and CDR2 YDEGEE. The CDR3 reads CASSLKVGTTATEAFF. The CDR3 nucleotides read TGTGCCAGCAGCTTAAAAGTCGGAACAACAGCCACTGAAGCTTTCTTT. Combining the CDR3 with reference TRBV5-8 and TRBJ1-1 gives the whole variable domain EAGVTQSPTHLIKTRGQQATLRCSPISGHTSVYWYQQALGLGLQFLLWYDEGEERNRGNFPPRFSGRQFPNYSSELNVNALELEDSALYLCASSLKVGTTATEAFFGQGTRLTVV.

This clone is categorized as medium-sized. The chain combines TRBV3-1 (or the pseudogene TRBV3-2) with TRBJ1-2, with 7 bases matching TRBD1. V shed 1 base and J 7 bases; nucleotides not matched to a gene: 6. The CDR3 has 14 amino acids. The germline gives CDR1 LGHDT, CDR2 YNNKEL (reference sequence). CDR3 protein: CASSQVRGQGGYTF. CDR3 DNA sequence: TGTGCCAGCAGCCAAGTGAGGGGGCAGGGTGGCTACACCTTC.

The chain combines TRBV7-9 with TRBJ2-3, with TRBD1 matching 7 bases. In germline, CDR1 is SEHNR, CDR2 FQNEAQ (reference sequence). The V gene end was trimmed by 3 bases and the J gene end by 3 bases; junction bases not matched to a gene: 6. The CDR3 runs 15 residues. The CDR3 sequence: CASSFSSGQTDTQYF. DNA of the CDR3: TGTGCCAGCAGCTTTTCGTCGGGACAGACAGATACGCAGTATTTT.

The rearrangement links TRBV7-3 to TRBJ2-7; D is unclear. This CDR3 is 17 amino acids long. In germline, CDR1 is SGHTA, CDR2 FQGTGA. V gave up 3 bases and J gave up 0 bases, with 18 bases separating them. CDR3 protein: CASSFLGRMSSSYEQYF. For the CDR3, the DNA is TGTGCCAGCAGCTTCCTAGGCAGGATGTCTAGCTCCTACGAGCAGTACTTC. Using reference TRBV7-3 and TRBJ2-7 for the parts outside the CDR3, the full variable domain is GAGVSQTPSNKVTEKGKYVELRCDPISGHTALYWYRQSLGQGPEFLIYFQGTGAADDSGLPNDRFFAVRPEGSVSTLKIQRTERGDSAVYLCASSFLGRMSSSYEQYFGPGTRLTVT.

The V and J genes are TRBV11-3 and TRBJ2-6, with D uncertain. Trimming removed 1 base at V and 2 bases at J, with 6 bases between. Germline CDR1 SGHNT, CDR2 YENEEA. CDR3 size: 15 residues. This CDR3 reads CASSLGGAGANVLTF. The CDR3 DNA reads TGTGCCAGCAGCTTAGGCGGAGCTGGGGCCAACGTCCTGACTTTC.

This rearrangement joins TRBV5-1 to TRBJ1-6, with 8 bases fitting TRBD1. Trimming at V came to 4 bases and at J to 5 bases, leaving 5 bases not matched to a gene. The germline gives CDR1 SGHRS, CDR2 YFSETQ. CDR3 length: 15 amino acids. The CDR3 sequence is CASSLGQGNNSPLHF. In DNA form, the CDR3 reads TGCGCCAGCAGCCTCGGACAGGGCAATAATTCACCCCTCCACTTT.

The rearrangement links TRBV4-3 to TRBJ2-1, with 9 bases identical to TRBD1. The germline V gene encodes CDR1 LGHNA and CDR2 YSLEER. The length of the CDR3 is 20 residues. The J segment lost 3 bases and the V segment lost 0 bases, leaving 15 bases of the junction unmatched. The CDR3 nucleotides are TGCGCCAGCAGCCAAGATACTCCGGGACAGGGCCCCAATTTCTACAATGAGCAGTTCTTC. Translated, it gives CASSQDTPGQGPNFYNEQFF.

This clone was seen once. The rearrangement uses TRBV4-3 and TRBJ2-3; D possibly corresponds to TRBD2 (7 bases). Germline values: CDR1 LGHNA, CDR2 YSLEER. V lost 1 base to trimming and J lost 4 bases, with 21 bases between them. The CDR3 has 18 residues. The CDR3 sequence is CASSQVRRPGGNADTQYF. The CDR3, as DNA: TGCGCCAGCAGCCAAGTCCGCCGGCCGGGGGGCAACGCAGATACGCAGTATTTT.

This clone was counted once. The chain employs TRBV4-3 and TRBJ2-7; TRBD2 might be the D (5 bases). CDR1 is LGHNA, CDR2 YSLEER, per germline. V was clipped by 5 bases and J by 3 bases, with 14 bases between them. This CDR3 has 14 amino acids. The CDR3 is CASSFGRDVYEQYF. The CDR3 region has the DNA TGCGCCAGCAGCTTCGGACGGGATGTCTACGAGCAGTACTTC.

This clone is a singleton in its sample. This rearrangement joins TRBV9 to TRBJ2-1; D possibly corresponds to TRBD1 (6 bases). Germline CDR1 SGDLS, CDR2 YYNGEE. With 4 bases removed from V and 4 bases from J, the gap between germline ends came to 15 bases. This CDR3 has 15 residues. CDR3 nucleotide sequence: TGTGCCAGCAGCTCATGGTGGGGGCTTTACAATGAGCAGTTCTTC. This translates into CASSSWWGLYNEQFF.